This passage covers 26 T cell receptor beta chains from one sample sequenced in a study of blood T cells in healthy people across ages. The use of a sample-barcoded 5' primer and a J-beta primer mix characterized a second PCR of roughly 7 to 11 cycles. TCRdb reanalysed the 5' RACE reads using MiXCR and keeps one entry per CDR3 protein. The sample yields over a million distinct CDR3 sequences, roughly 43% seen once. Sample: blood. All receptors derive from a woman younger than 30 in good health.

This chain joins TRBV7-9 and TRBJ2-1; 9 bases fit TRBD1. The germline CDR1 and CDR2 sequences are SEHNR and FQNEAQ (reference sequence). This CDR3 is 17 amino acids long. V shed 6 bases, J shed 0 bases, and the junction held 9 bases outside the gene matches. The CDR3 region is CASRGTGGTFSYNEQFF. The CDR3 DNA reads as TGTGCCAGCAGGGGTACAGGGGGCACCTTCTCCTACAATGAGCAGTTCTTC.

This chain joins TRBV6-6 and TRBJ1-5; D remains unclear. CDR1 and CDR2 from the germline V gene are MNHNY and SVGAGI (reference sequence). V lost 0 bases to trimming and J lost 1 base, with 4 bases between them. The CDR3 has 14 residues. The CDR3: CASSYSASNQPQHF. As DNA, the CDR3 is TGTGCCAGCAGTTACTCGGCCAGCAATCAGCCCCAGCATTTT.

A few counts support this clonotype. The DNA of the CDR3 is TGTGCCAGCAGTCGGACAGGGCATGAGCAGTTCTTC. Protein sequence: CASSRTGHEQFF. The chain has TRBV6-5 and TRBJ2-1, with TRBD1 matching 8 bases. Germline CDR1 MNHEY, CDR2 SVGAGI. The CDR3 length is 12 residues. The ends lost 5 bases at V and 8 bases at J; junction bases unmatched: 2.

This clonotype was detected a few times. The CDR3 bases are TGTGCCAGCAGCACCGCGGGGGGTTATCTTCAAGAGACTCAGTACTTC. Translation gives CASSTAGGYLQETQYF. The chain couples TRBV7-2 to TRBJ2-7, with TRBD2 matching over 8 bases. This CDR3 contains 16 residues. V lost 5 bases, J lost 10 bases, and 19 bases stayed unmatched. Germline values: CDR1 SGHTA, CDR2 FQGNSA.

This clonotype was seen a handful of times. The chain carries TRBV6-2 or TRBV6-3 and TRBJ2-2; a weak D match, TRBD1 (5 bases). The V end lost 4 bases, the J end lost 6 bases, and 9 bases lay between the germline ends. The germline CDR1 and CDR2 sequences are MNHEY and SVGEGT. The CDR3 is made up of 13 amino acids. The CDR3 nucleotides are TGTGCCAGCAGTTTAATGGGGCCCGGGGAGCTGTTTTTT. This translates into CASSLMGPGELFF.

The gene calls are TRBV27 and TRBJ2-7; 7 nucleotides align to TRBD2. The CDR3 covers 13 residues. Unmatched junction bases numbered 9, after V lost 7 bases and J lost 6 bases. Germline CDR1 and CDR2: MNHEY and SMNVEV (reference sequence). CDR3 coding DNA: TGTGCCAGCAAGTACAGCGGGGCCTGCGAGCAGTACTTC. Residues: CASKYSGACEQYF.

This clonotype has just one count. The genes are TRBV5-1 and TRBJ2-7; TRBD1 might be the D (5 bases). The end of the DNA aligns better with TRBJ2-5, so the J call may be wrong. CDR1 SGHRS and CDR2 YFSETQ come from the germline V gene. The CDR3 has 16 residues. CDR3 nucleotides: TGCGCCAGCAGCTTACGTCCGGACACTTGGACGGGGACCCAGTACTTC. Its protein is CASSLRPDTWTGTQYF.

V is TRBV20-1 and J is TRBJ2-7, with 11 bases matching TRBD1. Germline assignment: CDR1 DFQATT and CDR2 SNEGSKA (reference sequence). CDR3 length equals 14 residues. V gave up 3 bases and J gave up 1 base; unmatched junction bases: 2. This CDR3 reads CSARDRGRSYEQYF. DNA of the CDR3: TGCAGTGCTAGGGACAGGGGGCGTTCCTACGAGCAGTACTTC.

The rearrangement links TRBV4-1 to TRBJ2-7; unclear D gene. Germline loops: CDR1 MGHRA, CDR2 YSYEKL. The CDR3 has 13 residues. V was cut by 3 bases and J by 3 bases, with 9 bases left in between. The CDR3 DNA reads TGCGCCAGCAGCCAGACATATGACTACGAGCAGTACTTC. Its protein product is CASSQTYDYEQYF.

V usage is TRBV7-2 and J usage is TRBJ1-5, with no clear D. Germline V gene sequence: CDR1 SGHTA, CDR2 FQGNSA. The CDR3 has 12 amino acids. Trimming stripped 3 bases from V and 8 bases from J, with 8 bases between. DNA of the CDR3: TGTGCCAGCAGCTTTCGATTGGAGCCCCAGCATTTT. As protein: CASSFRLEPQHF.

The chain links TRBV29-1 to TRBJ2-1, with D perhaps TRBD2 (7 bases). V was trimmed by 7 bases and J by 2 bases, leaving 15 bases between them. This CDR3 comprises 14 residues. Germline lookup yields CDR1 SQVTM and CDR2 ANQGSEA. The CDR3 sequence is CSASGGQTYNEQFF. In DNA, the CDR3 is TGCAGCGCATCCGGGGGGCAAACCTACAATGAGCAGTTCTTC.

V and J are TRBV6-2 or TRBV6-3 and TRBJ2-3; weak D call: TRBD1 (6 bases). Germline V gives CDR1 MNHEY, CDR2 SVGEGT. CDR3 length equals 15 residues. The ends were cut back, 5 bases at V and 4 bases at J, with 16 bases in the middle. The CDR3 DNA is TGTGCCAGCAGTAAAACAGGGCGACGGGCAGATACGCAGTATTTT. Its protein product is CASSKTGRRADTQYF.

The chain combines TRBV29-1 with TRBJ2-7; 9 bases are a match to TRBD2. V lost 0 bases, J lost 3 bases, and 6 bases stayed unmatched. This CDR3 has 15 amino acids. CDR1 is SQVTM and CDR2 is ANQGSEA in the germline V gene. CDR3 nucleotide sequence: TGCAGCGTTGAAGATAGGTCTAGCGGGAACTACGAGCAGTACTTC. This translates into CSVEDRSSGNYEQYF.

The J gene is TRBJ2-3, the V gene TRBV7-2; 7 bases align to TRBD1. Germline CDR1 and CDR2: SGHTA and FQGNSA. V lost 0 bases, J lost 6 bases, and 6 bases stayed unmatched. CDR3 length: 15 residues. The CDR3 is CASSLAYQGEDTQYF. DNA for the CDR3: TGTGCCAGCAGCTTAGCGTACCAGGGGGAGGATACGCAGTATTTT.

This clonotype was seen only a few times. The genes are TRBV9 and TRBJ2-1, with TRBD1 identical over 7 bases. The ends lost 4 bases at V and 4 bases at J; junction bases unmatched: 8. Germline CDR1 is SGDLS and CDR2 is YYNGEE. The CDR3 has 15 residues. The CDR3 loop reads CASSPRQGRYNEQFF. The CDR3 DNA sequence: TGTGCCAGCAGCCCACGACAGGGCCGATACAATGAGCAGTTCTTC.

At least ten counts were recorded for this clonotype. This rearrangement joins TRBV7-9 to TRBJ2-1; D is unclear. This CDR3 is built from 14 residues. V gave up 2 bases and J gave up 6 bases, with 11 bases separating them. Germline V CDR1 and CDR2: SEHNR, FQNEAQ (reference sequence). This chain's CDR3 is CASSLLLGFNEQFF. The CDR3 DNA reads TGTGCCAGCAGCTTACTTTTGGGGTTCAATGAGCAGTTCTTC.

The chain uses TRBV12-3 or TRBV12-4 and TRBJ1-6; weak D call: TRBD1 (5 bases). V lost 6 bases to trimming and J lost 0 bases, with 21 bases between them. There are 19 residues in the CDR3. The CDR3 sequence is CASSQHWTQPSSYNSPLHF. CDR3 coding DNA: TGTGCCAGCAGCCAACACTGGACACAGCCCAGCTCCTATAATTCACCCCTCCACTTT.

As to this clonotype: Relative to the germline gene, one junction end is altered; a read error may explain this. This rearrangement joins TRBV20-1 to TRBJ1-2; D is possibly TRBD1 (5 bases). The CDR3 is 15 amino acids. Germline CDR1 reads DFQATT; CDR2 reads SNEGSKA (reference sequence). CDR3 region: CSTRDGRGGAYGYTF. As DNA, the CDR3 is TGCAGTACTAGAGATGGCCGGGGAGGGGCCTATGGCTACACCTTC.

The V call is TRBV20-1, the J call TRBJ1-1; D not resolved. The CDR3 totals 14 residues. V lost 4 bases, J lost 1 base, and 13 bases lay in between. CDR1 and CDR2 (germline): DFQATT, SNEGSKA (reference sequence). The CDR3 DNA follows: TGCAGTGCTAAACACTGGACGGCGAACACTGAAGCTTTCTTT. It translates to CSAKHWTANTEAFF.

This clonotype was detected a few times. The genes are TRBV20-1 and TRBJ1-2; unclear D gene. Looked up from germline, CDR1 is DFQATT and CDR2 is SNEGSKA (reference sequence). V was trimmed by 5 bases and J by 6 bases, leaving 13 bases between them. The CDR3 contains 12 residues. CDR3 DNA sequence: TGCAGTGCTTCCGGGCCAGATCATGGCTACACCTTC. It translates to CSASGPDHGYTF.

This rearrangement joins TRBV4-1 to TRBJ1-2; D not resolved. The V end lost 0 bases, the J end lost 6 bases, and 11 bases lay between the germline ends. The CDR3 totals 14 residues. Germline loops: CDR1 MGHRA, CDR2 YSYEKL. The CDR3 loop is CASSQDGFGDGYTF. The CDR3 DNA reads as TGCGCCAGCAGCCAAGATGGGTTTGGCGATGGCTACACCTTC.

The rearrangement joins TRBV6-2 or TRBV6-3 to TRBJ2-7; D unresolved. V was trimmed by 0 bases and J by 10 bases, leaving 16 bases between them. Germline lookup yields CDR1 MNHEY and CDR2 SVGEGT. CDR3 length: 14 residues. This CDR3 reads CASSYSSKSTAQYF. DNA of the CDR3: TGTGCCAGCAGTTACTCGAGCAAATCGACGGCCCAGTACTTC.

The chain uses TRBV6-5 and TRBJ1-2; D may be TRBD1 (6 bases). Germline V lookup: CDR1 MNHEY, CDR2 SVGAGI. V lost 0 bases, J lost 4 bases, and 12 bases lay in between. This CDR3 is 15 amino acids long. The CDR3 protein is CASSYSGGGGYGYTF. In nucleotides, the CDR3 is TGTGCCAGCAGTTACTCGGGGGGAGGGGGCTATGGCTACACCTTC.

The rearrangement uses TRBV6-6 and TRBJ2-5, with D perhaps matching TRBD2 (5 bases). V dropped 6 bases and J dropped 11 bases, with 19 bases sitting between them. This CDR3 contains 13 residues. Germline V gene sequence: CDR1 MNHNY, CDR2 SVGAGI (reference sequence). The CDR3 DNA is TGTGCCAGCAGGGCGGACGACTACAATGAGCAGTACTTC. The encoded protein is CASRADDYNEQYF.

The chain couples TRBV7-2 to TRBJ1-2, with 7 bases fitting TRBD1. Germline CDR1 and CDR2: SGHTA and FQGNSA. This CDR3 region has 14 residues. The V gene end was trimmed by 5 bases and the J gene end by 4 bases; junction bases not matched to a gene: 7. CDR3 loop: CASSPTGQIYGYTF. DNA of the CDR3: TGTGCCAGCAGCCCGACGGGACAGATCTATGGCTACACCTTC. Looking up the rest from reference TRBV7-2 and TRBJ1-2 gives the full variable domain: GAGVSQSPSNKVTEKGKDVELRCDPISGHTALYWYRQSLGQGLEFLIYFQGNSAPDKSGLPSDRFSAERTGGSVSTLTIQRTQQEDSAVYLCASSPTGQIYGYTFGSGTRLTVV.

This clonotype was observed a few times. The CDR3 is CASGPSGGLFTDTQYF. The CDR3, as DNA: TGTGCCAGCGGCCCCTCTGGGGGACTCTTCACAGATACGCAGTATTTT. V is TRBV12-3 or TRBV12-4 and J is TRBJ2-3; D possibly corresponds to TRBD2 (6 bases). Trimming took off 8 bases at V and 2 bases at J, with 20 bases between the two ends. This CDR3 region has 16 residues.